One and the same sample provided the 6 T cell receptor beta chains below, sequenced in a study of T cells in localized non-small cell lung cancer. Repertoires were generated with immunoSEQ multiplex PCR, while TCRdb's copy carries only in-frame clones and drops some. The table shows about 7,300 clones, with under 30% occurring only once. The sequencing here drew on lung tumor tissue, taken before any cancer treatment. The receptors derive from a man between 40 and 69 years old with stage III squamous cell lung carcinoma.

A few counts support this clone. The chain couples TRBV19 to TRBJ1-1; no clear D. The V gene's germline CDR1 is LNHDA and CDR2 SQIVND (reference sequence). The CDR3 consists of 14 residues. The V and J ends lost 1 base and 5 bases respectively, with 11 bases between them. For the CDR3, the DNA is TGTGCCAGTAGTATAGGAGGGCTGGGGACTGAAGCTTTCTTT. Its translation: CASSIGGLGTEAFF.

The gene calls are TRBV9 and TRBJ2-3; D gene unclear. V lost 6 bases to trimming and J lost 1 base, with 15 bases between them. Per germline, CDR1 SGDLS and CDR2 YYNGEE. This CDR3 is built from 15 residues. Here the CDR3 DNA reads TGTGCCAGCATAGGTGGGCTTCTCCGCACAGATACGCAGTATTTT. Protein sequence: CASIGGLLRTDTQYF.

In regard to this clone: Other DNA sequences in this sample translate to the same CDR3. V gene TRBV30 combines with J gene TRBJ2-5; D is uncertain. V lost 0 bases, J lost 5 bases, and 4 bases lay in between. Germline V gene lookup returns CDR1 GTSNPN and CDR2 SVGIG (reference sequence). This CDR3 contains 11 residues. CDR3 sequence (DNA): TGTGCCTGGAGTGTGGGTGAGACCCAGTACTTC. Its translation is CAWSVGETQYF.

This clone was detected only a few times. The rearrangement links TRBV11-3 to TRBJ2-1; 10 nucleotides line up with TRBD1. The CDR3 consists of 17 residues. V shed 2 bases and J 5 bases; nucleotides not matched to a gene: 9. Looked up from germline, CDR1 is SGHNT and CDR2 is YENEEA. CDR3 in amino acids: CASSLMTGTGVDNEQFF. In nucleotides, the CDR3 is TGTGCCAGCAGCTTAATGACCGGGACAGGGGTGGACAATGAGCAGTTCTTC.

In the case of this clone: This sample includes further DNA sequences coding for the same CDR3. The gene calls are TRBV9 and TRBJ1-2; a weak D match, TRBD1 (5 bases). Germline CDR1 is SGDLS and CDR2 is YYNGEE. Trimming left V 0 bases short and J 2 bases short, with 8 bases between. The CDR3 has 14 residues. CDR3 amino acids: CASSVEAGNYGYTF. The CDR3 DNA follows: TGTGCCAGCAGCGTAGAAGCAGGGAACTATGGCTACACCTTC.

The V and J genes are TRBV5-1 and TRBJ1-4; D is possibly TRBD1 (6 bases). Trimming cost V 5 bases and J 7 bases, with 18 bases left between them. The germline CDR1 and CDR2 sequences are SGHRS and YFSETQ. The CDR3 runs 15 residues. This chain's CDR3 is CASSSTGSFLEKLFF. The CDR3 DNA reads TGCGCCAGCAGTAGTACAGGGTCCTTCCTTGAAAAACTGTTTTTT.